The 20 T cell receptor beta chains presented below share a single source sample, sequenced in a study of healthy donors' naive CD4 and CD8 T cells. A linear amplification protocol produced the TCR libraries from about 510 ng of total RNA. MiXCR, run by TCRdb on the reads, gives a single entry per CDR3 protein. This table has 150,000 to 200,000 distinct CDR3 sequences, around 80% appearing once. What was sequenced was naive CD4+ and CD8+ T cells sorted from blood, pooled from several donors. All receptors come from a pool of human donors in good health; the sample pools cells from several healthy donors.

CDR3 residues: CASRLGQGTPYEQYF. In DNA, the CDR3 is TGTGCCAGCAGACTCGGACAGGGGACCCCCTACGAGCAGTACTTC. The gene calls are TRBV13 and TRBJ2-7; TRBD1 aligns across 9 bases. This CDR3 is 15 amino acids long. Germline V gene sequence: CDR1 PRHDT, CDR2 FYEKMQ (reference sequence). The ends lost 6 bases at V and 2 bases at J; junction bases unmatched: 8. Looking up the rest from reference TRBV13 and TRBJ2-7 gives the full variable domain: AAGVIQSPRHLIKEKRETATLKCYPIPRHDTVYWYQQGPGQDPQFLISFYEKMQSDKGSIPDRFSAQQFSDYHSELNMSSLELGDSALYFCASRLGQGTPYEQYFGPGTRLTVT.

This clonotype was observed a few times. The chain couples TRBV19 to TRBJ1-1; D is unresolved. V dropped 7 bases and J dropped 2 bases, with 17 bases sitting between them. The CDR3 is made up of 15 amino acids. CDR1 is LNHDA and CDR2 is SQIVND in the germline V gene (reference sequence). CDR3 loop: CASIQHFGPNTEAFF. The CDR3 DNA follows: TGTGCCAGTATACAACATTTCGGCCCCAACACTGAAGCTTTCTTT. The full variable domain, with the rest looked up from reference TRBV19 and TRBJ1-1, is DGGITQSPKYLFRKEGQNVTLSCEQNLNHDAMYWYRQDPGQGLRLIYYSQIVNDFQKGDIAEGYSVSREKKESFPLTVTSAQKNPTAFYLCASIQHFGPNTEAFFGQGTRLTVV.

The rearrangement joins TRBV29-1 to TRBJ2-7; 9 nucleotides match TRBD1. The CDR3 is 14 residues long. Germline V gene sequence: CDR1 SQVTM, CDR2 ANQGSEA. The trim removed 4 bases at V and 2 bases at J, leaving 6 bases unmatched. Written as DNA, the CDR3 is TGCAGCGTTGTTGCCGGGACAGGGACCTACGAGCAGTACTTC. Translation gives CSVVAGTGTYEQYF.

The CDR3 region is CARLHAREQYF. As DNA, the CDR3 is TGTGCCAGACTACATGCCAGGGAGCAGTACTTC. The chain is built from TRBV27 and TRBJ2-7; unclear D gene. Trimming left V 9 bases short and J 7 bases short, with 13 bases between. Germline V gene sequence: CDR1 MNHEY, CDR2 SMNVEV (reference sequence). This CDR3 comprises 11 residues.

V and J are TRBV6-5 and TRBJ2-3, with 14 bases that match TRBD2. This CDR3 is 17 amino acids long. V lost 2 bases, J lost 3 bases, and 4 bases stayed unmatched. Germline V gives CDR1 MNHEY, CDR2 SVGAGI. In DNA, the CDR3 is TGTGCCAGCAGTTACCCGAGGACTAGCGGGAGGACAGATACGCAGTATTTT. Translation gives CASSYPRTSGRTDTQYF.

This chain joins TRBV30 and TRBJ1-5; no reliable D call. The CDR3 contains 14 residues. Germline assignment: CDR1 GTSNPN and CDR2 SVGIG (reference sequence). Trimming took off 0 bases at V and 5 bases at J, with 11 bases between the two ends. The CDR3: CAWSVSDWDQPQHF. Written as DNA, the CDR3 is TGTGCCTGGAGTGTCTCCGACTGGGATCAGCCCCAGCATTTT.

The V and J genes are TRBV5-1 and TRBJ2-7; D is ambiguous. Germline assignment: CDR1 SGHRS and CDR2 YFSETQ. V shed 5 bases and J shed 2 bases, with 20 bases lying between them. CDR3 length equals 16 residues. The CDR3 coding sequence is TGCGCCAGCAGGTCCCGGGCCCCAGGACCTACCTACGAGCAGTACTTC. Translated: CASRSRAPGPTYEQYF.

This clonotype was observed a handful of times. The rearrangement joins TRBV5-4 to TRBJ2-3, with D hard to call. Trimming stripped 1 base from V and 4 bases from J, with 4 bases between. Germline V gene lookup returns CDR1 SGHNT and CDR2 YYREEE (reference sequence). The CDR3 extends over 12 amino acids. CDR3: CASSLNADTQYF. CDR3 nucleotides: TGTGCCAGCAGCTTGAACGCAGATACGCAGTATTTT.

The chain links TRBV30 to TRBJ1-1, with D tentatively TRBD1 (5 bases). This CDR3 contains 11 residues. Germline V lookup: CDR1 GTSNPN, CDR2 SVGIG (reference sequence). Trimming cost V 5 bases and J 8 bases, with 12 bases left between them. CDR3 nucleotide sequence: TGTGCCTGGGAGATGGGGCCCGAAGCTTTCTTT. It translates to CAWEMGPEAFF.

The chain couples TRBV11-2 to TRBJ2-3; TRBD2 matches 11 bases. Trimming cost V 5 bases and J 1 base; bases outside gene matches: 2. This CDR3 has 15 residues. The germline V gene encodes CDR1 SGHAT and CDR2 FQNNGV. CDR3 nucleotides: TGTGCCAGCAGCATGGGACTAGCGGGCACAGATACGCAGTATTTT. Translated: CASSMGLAGTDTQYF.

The gene calls are TRBV5-4 and TRBJ2-7; 12 nucleotides align to TRBD2. Per germline, CDR1 SGHNT and CDR2 YYREEE (reference sequence). This CDR3 is built from 16 residues. The trim removed 3 bases at V and 3 bases at J, leaving 7 bases unmatched. CDR3 DNA sequence: TGTGCCAGCAGCTCCGAAAGGACTAGCGGGATCTACGAGCAGTACTTC. This translates into CASSSERTSGIYEQYF.

This chain links TRBV5-1 with TRBJ1-5; 7 bases agree with TRBD1. Looked up from germline, CDR1 is SGHRS and CDR2 is YFSETQ. The CDR3 contains 13 residues. Trimming cost V 4 bases and J 5 bases; bases outside gene matches: 3. This CDR3 is CASSVTGDQPQHF. The CDR3 DNA follows: TGCGCCAGCAGCGTAACAGGGGATCAGCCCCAGCATTTT.

CDR3 sequence: CATRTGPYGYTF. The CDR3 nucleotides read TGTGCCACGAGAACAGGGCCCTATGGCTACACCTTC. J is TRBJ1-2 and V is TRBV12-3 or TRBV12-4; possible D gene TRBD1, 6 bases. V was shortened by 10 bases and J by 4 bases, with 13 bases between the two germline ends. The CDR3 has 12 residues.

The J gene is TRBJ2-7, the V gene TRBV29-1; D gene unclear. CDR3 size: 11 residues. The V and J ends lost 3 bases and 6 bases respectively, with 9 bases between them. The germline V gene encodes CDR1 SQVTM and CDR2 ANQGSEA. DNA of the CDR3: TGCAGCGTTGAGACCCCTTCCGAGCAGTACTTC. This codes for CSVETPSEQYF.

This chain links TRBV27 with TRBJ1-1; D remains ambiguous. CDR3 length equals 11 residues. Trimming shortened V by 6 bases and J by 5 bases, and 7 bases separated the two germline ends. Germline loops: CDR1 MNHEY, CDR2 SMNVEV (reference sequence). The DNA of the CDR3 is TGTGCCAGCAGAACCGGGACTGAAGCTTTCTTT. Its protein product is CASRTGTEAFF.

The rearrangement uses TRBV27 and TRBJ1-1; 7 nucleotides match TRBD1. With 4 bases clipped from V and 1 base from J, the junction kept 6 bases outside the gene matches. The CDR3 is 15 residues long. The germline V gene has CDR1 MNHEY and CDR2 SMNVEV (reference sequence). CDR3 in DNA: TGTGCCAGCAGTTACCATAGGGACAGGAACACTGAAGCTTTCTTT. This translates into CASSYHRDRNTEAFF.

This chain connects TRBV19 to TRBJ2-1; TRBD2 aligns across 9 bases. J lost 10 bases, V lost 8 bases, and 12 bases had no gene match. This CDR3 is built from 14 residues. In germline, CDR1 is LNHDA, CDR2 SQIVND (reference sequence). The CDR3 spells CASRVAGGPKEQFF. Here the CDR3 DNA reads TGTGCCAGTCGAGTGGCGGGAGGGCCAAAGGAGCAGTTCTTC.

The chain uses TRBV11-2 and TRBJ2-7; maybe TRBD1 (6 bases). This CDR3 is built from 14 residues. Germline CDR1 reads SGHAT; CDR2 reads FQNNGV. The V gene lost 4 bases and the J gene lost 5 bases, with 15 bases spanning the gap. CDR3 loop: CASSSLWGRNEQYF. The CDR3 nucleotides read TGTGCCAGCAGCTCCCTTTGGGGGCGGAACGAGCAGTACTTC.

This clonotype was recorded once. The CDR3 nucleotides are TGCGCCAGCAGCCAAAACCGGGACAACTATGGCTACACCTTC. It codes for CASSQNRDNYGYTF. The chain is built from TRBV4-3 and TRBJ1-2, with a tentative D call TRBD1 (5 bases). The CDR3 runs 14 residues. Germline CDR1 is LGHNA and CDR2 is YSLEER. The V and J ends lost 2 bases and 2 bases respectively, with 9 bases between them.

This chain links TRBV19 with TRBJ1-1; D is unresolved. V was cut by 4 bases and J by 1 base, with 7 bases left in between. The CDR3 extends over 13 amino acids. The germline V gene has CDR1 LNHDA and CDR2 SQIVND (reference sequence). The DNA of the CDR3 is TGTGCCAGTAGTAGGTCTGCGAACACTGAAGCTTTCTTT. Translation gives CASSRSANTEAFF.